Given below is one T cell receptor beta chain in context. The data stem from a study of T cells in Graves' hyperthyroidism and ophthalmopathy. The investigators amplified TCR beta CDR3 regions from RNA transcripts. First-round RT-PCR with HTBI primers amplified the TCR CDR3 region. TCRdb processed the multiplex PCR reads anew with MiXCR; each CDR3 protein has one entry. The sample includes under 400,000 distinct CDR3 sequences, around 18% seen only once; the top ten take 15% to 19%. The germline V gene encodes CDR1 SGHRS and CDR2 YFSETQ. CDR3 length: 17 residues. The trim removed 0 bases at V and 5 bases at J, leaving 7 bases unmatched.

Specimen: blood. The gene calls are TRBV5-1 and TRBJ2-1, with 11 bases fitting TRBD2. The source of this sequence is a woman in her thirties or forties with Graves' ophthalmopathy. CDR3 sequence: CASSLVRASGRHNEQFF. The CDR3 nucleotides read TGCGCCAGCAGCTTGGTTCGGGCTAGCGGGAGGCACAATGAGCAGTTCTTC.